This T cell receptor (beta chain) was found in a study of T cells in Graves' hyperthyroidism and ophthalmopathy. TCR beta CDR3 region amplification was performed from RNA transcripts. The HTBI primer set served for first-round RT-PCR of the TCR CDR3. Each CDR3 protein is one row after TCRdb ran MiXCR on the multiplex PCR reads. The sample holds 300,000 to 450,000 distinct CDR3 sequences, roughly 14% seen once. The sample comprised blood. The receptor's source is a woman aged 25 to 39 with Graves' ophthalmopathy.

Written as DNA, the CDR3 is TGTGCCTGGAGTCTAAGGGCTAGGATAGGCTACACCTTC. Amino acid sequence: CAWSLRARIGYTF. This chain joins TRBV30 and TRBJ1-2; unclear D gene. Looked up from germline, CDR1 is GTSNPN and CDR2 is SVGIG (reference sequence). V gave up 2 bases and J gave up 8 bases, with 15 bases separating them. This CDR3 is built from 13 residues.